The rows below give T cell receptor beta chains drawn from one sample of a study of blood T cell repertoires in COVID-19. Assay: immunoSEQ multiplex PCR; the TCRdb copy retains only in-frame clones and omits some. The table has 85,000 to 90,000 clones, under 95% seen once; the top ten hold approximately 2.2%. Material for sequencing was peripheral blood. These receptors were obtained from a human donor with active COVID-19. The donor label of this sample is uncertain. CDR3s include the opening cysteine and the closing phenylalanine or tryptophan. The D gene is left open where the match is weak. A clone size is listed for some rows: how often the clone was seen (once, few, many), or a class if it is expanded.

TRBV9	-	16	-	TRBJ2-2	CASTQGGFTVPGELFF	TGTGCCAGCACCCAGGGGGGTTTCACAGTCCCCGGGGAGCTGTTTTTT
TRBV21-1	-	17	-	TRBJ2-7	CASSPQSPGLVSYEQYF	TGTGCCAGCAGCCCCCAAAGCCCGGGACTAGTCTCCTACGAGCAGTACTTC
TRBV9	-	13	TRBD2	TRBJ2-2	CASSPGLPGELFF	TGTGCCAGCAGCCCGGGACTACCCGGGGAGCTGTTTTTT
TRBV7-2	-	16	TRBD1	TRBJ1-2	CASSSTGTGGKDGYTF	TGTGCCAGCAGCTCGACCGGGACAGGGGGCAAGGATGGCTACACCTTC
TRBV5-1	-	15	TRBD2	TRBJ2-2	CASSLAGTSGGELFF	TGCGCCAGCAGCTTGGCCGGGACTAGCGGCGGGGAGCTGTTTTTT
TRBV6-6	once	20	TRBD2	TRBJ2-2	CASSLQTHLAGGMNTGELFF	TGTGCCAGCAGTCTACAGACCCACTTAGCGGGGGGGATGAACACCGGGGAGCTGTTTTTT
TRBV3-1/TRBV3-2	-	18	TRBD1	TRBJ1-2	CASRSTGFDLHVNYGYTF	TGTGCCAGCAGGTCGACAGGGTTTGATCTCCACGTTAACTATGGCTACACCTTC
TRBV2	-	15	TRBD2	TRBJ2-3	CASSSGGHTTDTQYF	TGTGCCAGCAGTAGCGGGGGCCATACCACAGATACGCAGTATTTT
TRBV7-8	-	16	TRBD1	TRBJ2-7	CASSPGQGAIPYEQYF	TGTGCCAGCAGCCCAGGACAGGGGGCGATCCCCTACGAGCAGTACTTC
TRBV3-1/TRBV3-2	few	15	-	TRBJ2-7	CASSPNSGTEYEQYF	TGTGCCAGCAGCCCCAACTCCGGGACTGAGTACGAGCAGTACTTC
TRBV7-3	-	14	-	TRBJ1-6	CASSPRGVNSPLHF	TGTGCCAGCAGCCCCCGCGGGGTTAATTCACCCCTCCACTTT
TRBV25-1	-	14	TRBD1	TRBJ1-2	CASSEYLGTGAYTF	TGTGCCAGCAGTGAATATCTTGGGACAGGAGCTTACACCTTC
TRBV5-1	-	15	TRBD1	TRBJ2-7	CASSWDRGMYYEQYF	TGCGCCAGCAGCTGGGACAGGGGAATGTACTACGAGCAGTACTTC